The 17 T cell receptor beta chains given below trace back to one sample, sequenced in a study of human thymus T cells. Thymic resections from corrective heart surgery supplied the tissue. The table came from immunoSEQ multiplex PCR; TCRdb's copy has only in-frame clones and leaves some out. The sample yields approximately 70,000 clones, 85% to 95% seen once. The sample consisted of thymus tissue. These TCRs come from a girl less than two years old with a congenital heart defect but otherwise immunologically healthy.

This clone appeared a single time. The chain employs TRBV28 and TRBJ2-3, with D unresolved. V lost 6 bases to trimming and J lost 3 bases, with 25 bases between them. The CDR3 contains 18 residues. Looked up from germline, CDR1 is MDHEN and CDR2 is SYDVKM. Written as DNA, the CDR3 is TGTGCCAGCAGCCTCTCTAGTCTGGGTGCGTATGCAACAGATACGCAGTATTTT. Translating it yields CASSLSSLGAYATDTQYF.

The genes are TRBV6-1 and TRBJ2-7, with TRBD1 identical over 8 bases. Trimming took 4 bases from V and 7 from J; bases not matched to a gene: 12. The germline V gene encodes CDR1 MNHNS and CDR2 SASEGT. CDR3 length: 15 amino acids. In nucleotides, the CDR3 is TGTGCCAGCAGTGTCGGGACAGGTCTGCTTATGGAGCAGTACTTC. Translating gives CASSVGTGLLMEQYF.

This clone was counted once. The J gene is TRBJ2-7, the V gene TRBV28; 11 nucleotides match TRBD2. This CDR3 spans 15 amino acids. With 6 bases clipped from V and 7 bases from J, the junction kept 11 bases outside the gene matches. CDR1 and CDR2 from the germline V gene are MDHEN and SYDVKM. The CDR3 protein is CASSSSTSGTKEQYF. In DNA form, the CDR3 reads TGTGCCAGCAGCTCGTCGACTAGCGGGACGAAAGAGCAGTACTTC.

As DNA, the CDR3 is TGTGCCAGCAGTTTAGGCCTAAACACCGGGGAGCTGTTTTTT. Its translation: CASSLGLNTGELFF. The chain recombines TRBV27 with TRBJ2-2; D call uncertain. Per the germline V gene, CDR1 is MNHEY and CDR2 is SMNVEV (reference sequence). V shed 2 bases and J shed 2 bases, with 6 bases lying between them. The CDR3 extends over 14 amino acids.

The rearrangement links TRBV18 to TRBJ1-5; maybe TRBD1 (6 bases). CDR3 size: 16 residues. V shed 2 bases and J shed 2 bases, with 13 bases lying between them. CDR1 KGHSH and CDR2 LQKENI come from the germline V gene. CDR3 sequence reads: CASSPRGRDGNQPQHF. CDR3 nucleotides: TGTGCCAGCTCACCAAGGGGGAGGGACGGCAATCAGCCCCAGCATTTT.

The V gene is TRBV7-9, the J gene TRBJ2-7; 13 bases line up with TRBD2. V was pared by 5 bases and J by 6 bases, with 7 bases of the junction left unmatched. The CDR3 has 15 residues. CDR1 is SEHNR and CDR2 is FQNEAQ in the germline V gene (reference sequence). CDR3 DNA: TGTGCCAGCAGCCAAGGACTAGCGGGAGAAGGCGAGCAGTACTTC. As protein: CASSQGLAGEGEQYF.

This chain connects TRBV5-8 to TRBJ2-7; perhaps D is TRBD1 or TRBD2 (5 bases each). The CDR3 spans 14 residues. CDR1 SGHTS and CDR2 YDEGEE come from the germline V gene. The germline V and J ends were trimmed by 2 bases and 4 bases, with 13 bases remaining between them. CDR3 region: CASSLGVGVYEQYF. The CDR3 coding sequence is TGTGCCAGCAGCTTAGGCGTGGGGGTATACGAGCAGTACTTC.

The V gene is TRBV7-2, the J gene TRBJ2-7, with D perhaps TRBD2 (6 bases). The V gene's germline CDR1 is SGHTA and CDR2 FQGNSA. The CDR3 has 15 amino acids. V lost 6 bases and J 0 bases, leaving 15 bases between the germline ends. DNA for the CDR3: TGTGCCAGCAGGCGCACCGGGACTCCCTCCTACGAGCAGTACTTC. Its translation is CASRRTGTPSYEQYF.

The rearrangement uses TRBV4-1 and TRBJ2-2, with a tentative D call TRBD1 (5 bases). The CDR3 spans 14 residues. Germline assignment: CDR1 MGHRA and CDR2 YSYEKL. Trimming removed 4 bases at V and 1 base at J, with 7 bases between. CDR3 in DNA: TGCGCCAGCAGCCCAGGACAGAACACCGGGGAGCTGTTTTTT. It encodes CASSPGQNTGELFF.

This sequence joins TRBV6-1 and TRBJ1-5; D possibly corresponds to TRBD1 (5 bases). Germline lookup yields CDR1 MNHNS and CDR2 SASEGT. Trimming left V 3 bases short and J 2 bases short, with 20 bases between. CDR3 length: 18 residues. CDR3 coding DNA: TGTGCCAGCAGTGATGGGGGGGAACGGGAGAGCCGCAATCAGCCCCAGCATTTT. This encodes CASSDGGERESRNQPQHF.

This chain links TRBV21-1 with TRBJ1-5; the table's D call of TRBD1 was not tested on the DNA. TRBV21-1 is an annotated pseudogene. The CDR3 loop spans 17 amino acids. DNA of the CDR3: TGTGCCAGCAGCTACCCACCCTGGACAGAGAATAATCAGCCCCAGCATTTT. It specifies CASSYPPWTENNQPQHF.

The CDR3 DNA sequence: TGTGCCACCGTAGGGCCTAATGAAAAACTGTTTTTT. Protein: CATVGPNEKLFF. The chain joins TRBV6-1 to TRBJ1-4; D not resolved. V was trimmed by 10 bases and J by 3 bases, leaving 9 bases between them. This CDR3 region has 12 residues. Germline V gives CDR1 MNHNS, CDR2 SASEGT.

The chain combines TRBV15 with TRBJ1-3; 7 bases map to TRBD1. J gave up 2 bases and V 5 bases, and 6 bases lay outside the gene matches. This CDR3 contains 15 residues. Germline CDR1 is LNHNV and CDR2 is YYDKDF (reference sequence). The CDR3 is CATSRNQGAGNTIYF. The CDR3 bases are TGTGCCACCAGCCGGAATCAGGGGGCTGGAAACACCATATATTTT.

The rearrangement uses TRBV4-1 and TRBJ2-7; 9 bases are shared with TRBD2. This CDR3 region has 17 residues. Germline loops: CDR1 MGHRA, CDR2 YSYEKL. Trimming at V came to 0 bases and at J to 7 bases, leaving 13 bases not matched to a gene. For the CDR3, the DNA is TGCGCCAGCAGCCAAGATCAAGGACTAGCGCCCGTGGGGGAGCAGTACTTC. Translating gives CASSQDQGLAPVGEQYF.

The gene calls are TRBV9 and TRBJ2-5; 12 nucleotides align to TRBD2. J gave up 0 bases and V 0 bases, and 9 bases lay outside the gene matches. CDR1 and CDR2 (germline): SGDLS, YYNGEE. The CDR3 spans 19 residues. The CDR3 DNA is TGTGCCAGCAGCGTAGCTGGGGCTAGCGGGAGGGGGTACCAAGAGACCCAGTACTTC. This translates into CASSVAGASGRGYQETQYF.

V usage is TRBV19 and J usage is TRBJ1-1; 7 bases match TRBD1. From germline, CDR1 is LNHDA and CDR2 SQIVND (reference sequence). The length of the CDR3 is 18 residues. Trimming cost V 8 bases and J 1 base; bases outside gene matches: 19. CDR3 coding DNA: TGTGCCAGTCTATGCACAGGGGCCCCTACCCTATCGAACACTGAAGCTTTCTTT. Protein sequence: CASLCTGAPTLSNTEAFF. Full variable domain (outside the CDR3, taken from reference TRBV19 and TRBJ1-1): DGGITQSPKYLFRKEGQNVTLSCEQNLNHDAMYWYRQDPGQGLRLIYYSQIVNDFQKGDIAEGYSVSREKKESFPLTVTSAQKNPTAFYLCASLCTGAPTLSNTEAFFGQGTRLTVV.

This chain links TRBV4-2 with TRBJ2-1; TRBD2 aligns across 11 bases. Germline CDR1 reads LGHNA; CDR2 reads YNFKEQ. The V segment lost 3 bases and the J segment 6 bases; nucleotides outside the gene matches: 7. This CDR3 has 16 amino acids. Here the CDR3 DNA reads TGTGCCAGCAGCCATTTAGCGGGAGGGCCCCTCAATGAGCAGTTCTTC. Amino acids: CASSHLAGGPLNEQFF.